The 11 T cell receptor beta chains in this list originate from one sample, sequenced in a study of persistence of HIV-infected CD4 T cells. The immunoSEQ assay was version 4, run in survey mode. The method was immunoSEQ multiplex PCR; TCRdb's version includes in-frame clones alone and lacks a portion of them. The table records approximately 20,000 clones, about 84% of them present only once. Cells were stimulated with CMV-infected fibroblast lysates at 8 to 10 ug/mL. Responding CD4+ T cells were sorted by upregulation of both CD40 ligand and CD69. No antigens are known for them. The sample was CD4+ T cells sorted from PBMCs after approximately 19-hour stimulation, taken from a patient who received antiretroviral therapy. The receptors here all came from an adult man with HIV who was CMV-seropositive.

The V call is TRBV24-1, the J call TRBJ1-2; D unresolved. There are 13 residues in the CDR3. The germline V gene encodes CDR1 KGHDR and CDR2 SFDVKD. The V and J ends lost 3 bases and 6 bases respectively, with 10 bases between them. The CDR3 reads CATSDPRINGYTF. CDR3 sequence (DNA): TGTGCCACCAGTGATCCCAGGATCAATGGCTACACCTTC.

The rearrangement joins TRBV5-1 to TRBJ1-2; possibly TRBD1 for D (6 bases). Trimming took 1 base from V and 3 from J, leaving 16 bases between them. The CDR3 is 16 amino acids. The germline gives CDR1 SGHRS, CDR2 YFSETQ. CDR3 bases: TGCGCCAGCAGCTTGTTTTCCCTTGCAGGGGACTATGGCTACACCTTC. This codes for CASSLFSLAGDYGYTF.

V is TRBV28 and J is TRBJ2-1; 8 bases match TRBD2. Germline CDR1 and CDR2: MDHEN and SYDVKM. The trim removed 6 bases at V and 2 bases at J, leaving 9 bases unmatched. The CDR3 runs 16 residues. The CDR3, as DNA: TGTGCCAGCAGCACCTCCTCAGCGGGGGCCTACAATGAGCAGTTCTTC. Translation: CASSTSSAGAYNEQFF.

V usage is TRBV7-8 and J usage is TRBJ2-3; 12 bases agree with TRBD2. V shed 2 bases, J shed 4 bases, and the junction held 10 bases outside the gene matches. The CDR3 is made up of 18 amino acids. CDR1 SGHVS and CDR2 FQNEAQ come from the germline V gene. In DNA, the CDR3 is TGTGCCAGCAGCTTAACGTCTAGCGGGGGGGCTTCCTCAGATACGCAGTATTTT. Translated: CASSLTSSGGASSDTQYF.

The CDR3 sequence is CASSPDLGRTEAFF. CDR3 bases: TGTGCCAGCAGCCCCGACTTGGGGCGAACTGAAGCTTTCTTT. V and J are TRBV9 and TRBJ1-1, with a tentative D call TRBD1 (5 bases). Trimming left V 4 bases short and J 5 bases short, with 15 bases between. Germline loops: CDR1 SGDLS, CDR2 YYNGEE. The CDR3 length is 14 residues.

The chain uses TRBV5-6 and TRBJ2-7, with D possibly being TRBD1 (5 bases). Trimming removed 0 bases at V and 3 bases at J, with 7 bases between. The CDR3 has 13 residues. Per germline, CDR1 SGHDT and CDR2 YYEEEE. CDR3 DNA sequence: TGTGCCAGCAGCTTGGACAGGAGCTACGAGCAGTACTTC. It codes for CASSLDRSYEQYF.

This clone has just one count. The chain has TRBV2 and TRBJ2-2, with 12 nucleotides matching TRBD1. Germline CDR1 is SNHLY and CDR2 is FYNNEI. The CDR3 is 16 residues long. V lost 7 bases to trimming and J lost 5 bases; unmatched junction nucleotides: 8. The CDR3 DNA is TGTGCCAGCACTTTCCCGGGACAGGGGGCAACCGGGGAGCTGTTTTTT. It translates to CASTFPGQGATGELFF.

This chain joins TRBV19 and TRBJ1-5; 9 bases align to TRBD1. Germline trimming cut 7 bases from V and 6 bases from J; bases unmatched to any gene: 10. From germline, CDR1 is LNHDA and CDR2 SQIVND (reference sequence). The CDR3 length is 15 residues. CDR3 DNA sequence: TGTGCCAGTACGGGACAGGGTAGGTCGGTTCAGCCCCAGCATTTT. Translated: CASTGQGRSVQPQHF.

The chain uses TRBV6-5 and TRBJ2-1, with D uncertain. V lost 0 bases and J lost 10, with 10 bases in between. Germline V CDR1 and CDR2: MNHEY, SVGAGI. The CDR3 is made up of 13 amino acids. The CDR3 region has the DNA TGTGCCAGCAGTTACTCGAATCAAGGGGAGCAGTTCTTC. This gives the protein CASSYSNQGEQFF.

The chain employs TRBV5-1 and TRBJ2-7, with 7 nucleotides matching TRBD1. The CDR3 sequence is 12 residues long. The trim removed 6 bases at V and 4 bases at J, leaving 4 bases unmatched. Germline-derived CDR1 and CDR2 are SGHRS and YFSETQ. CDR3 coding DNA: TGCGCCAGCATGGGACAGAGTTACGAGCAGTACTTC. The encoded protein is CASMGQSYEQYF.

This CDR3 is CSVAQDSTFF. CDR3 DNA: TGCAGCGTCGCACAGGATTCGACTTTCTTT. V usage is TRBV29-1 and J usage is TRBJ1-1; possible D gene TRBD1, 5 bases. Germline V gene sequence: CDR1 SQVTM, CDR2 ANQGSEA. The CDR3 is made up of 10 amino acids. V was cut by 6 bases and J by 12 bases, with 14 bases left in between.